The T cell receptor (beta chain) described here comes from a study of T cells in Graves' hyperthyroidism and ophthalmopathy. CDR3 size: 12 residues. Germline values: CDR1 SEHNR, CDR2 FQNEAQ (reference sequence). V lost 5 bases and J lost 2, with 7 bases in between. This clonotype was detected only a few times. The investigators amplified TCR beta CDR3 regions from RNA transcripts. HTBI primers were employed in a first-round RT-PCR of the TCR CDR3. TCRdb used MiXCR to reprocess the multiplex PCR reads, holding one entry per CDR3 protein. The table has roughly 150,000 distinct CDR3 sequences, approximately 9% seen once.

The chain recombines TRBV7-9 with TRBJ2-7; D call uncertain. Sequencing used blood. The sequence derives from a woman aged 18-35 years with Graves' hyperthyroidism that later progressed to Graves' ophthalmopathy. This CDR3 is CASSPAAYEQYF. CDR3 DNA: TGTGCCAGCAGCCCGGCGGCCTACGAGCAGTACTTC.